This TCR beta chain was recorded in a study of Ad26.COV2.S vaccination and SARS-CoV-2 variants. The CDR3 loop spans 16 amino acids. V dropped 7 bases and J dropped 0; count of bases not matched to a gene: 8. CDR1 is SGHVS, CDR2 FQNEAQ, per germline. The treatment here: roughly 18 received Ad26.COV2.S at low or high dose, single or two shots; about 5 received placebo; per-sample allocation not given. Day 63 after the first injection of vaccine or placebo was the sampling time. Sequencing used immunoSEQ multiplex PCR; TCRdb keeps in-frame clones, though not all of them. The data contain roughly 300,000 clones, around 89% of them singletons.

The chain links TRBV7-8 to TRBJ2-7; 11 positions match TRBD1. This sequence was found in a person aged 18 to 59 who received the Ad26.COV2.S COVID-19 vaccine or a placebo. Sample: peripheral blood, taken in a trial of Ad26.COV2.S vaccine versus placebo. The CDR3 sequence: CASNNRDRGSSYEQYF. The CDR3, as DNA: TGTGCCAGCAACAACCGGGACAGGGGGAGCTCCTACGAGCAGTACTTC. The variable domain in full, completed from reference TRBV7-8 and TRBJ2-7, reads GAGVSQSPRYKVAKRGQDVALRCDPISGHVSLFWYQQALGQGPEFLTYFQNEAQLDKSGLPSDRFFAERPEGSVSTLKIQRTQQEDSAVYLCASNNRDRGSSYEQYFGPGTRLTVT.